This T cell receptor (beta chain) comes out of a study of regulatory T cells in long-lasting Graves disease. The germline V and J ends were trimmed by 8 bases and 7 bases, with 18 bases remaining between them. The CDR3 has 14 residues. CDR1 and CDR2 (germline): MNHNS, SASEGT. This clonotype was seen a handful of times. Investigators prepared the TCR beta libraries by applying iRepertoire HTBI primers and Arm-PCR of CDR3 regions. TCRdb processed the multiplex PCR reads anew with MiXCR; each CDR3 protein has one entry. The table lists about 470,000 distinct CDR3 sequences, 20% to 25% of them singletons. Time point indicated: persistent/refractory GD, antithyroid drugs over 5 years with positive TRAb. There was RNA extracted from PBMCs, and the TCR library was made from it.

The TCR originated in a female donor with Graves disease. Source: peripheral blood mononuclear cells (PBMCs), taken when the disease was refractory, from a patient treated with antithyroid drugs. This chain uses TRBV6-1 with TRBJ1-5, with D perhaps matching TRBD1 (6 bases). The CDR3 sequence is CASSRDTLRQPQHF. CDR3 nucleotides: TGTGCCAGCTCCCGGGACACGCTGAGGCAGCCCCAGCATTTT.